What follows is one TCR beta chain and its context. Its antigen is not identified. CDR1 is SGHDT, CDR2 YYEEEE, per germline. With 9 bases removed from V and 3 bases from J, the gap between germline ends came to 23 bases. CDR3 length: 16 residues. TCRdb passed the RT-PCR reads through MiXCR, listing each CDR3 protein once. The sample carries approximately 570,000 distinct CDR3 sequences, roughly 8.2% recorded once. This sample is part of a study of response to subunit inactivated influenza vaccine. General study points: The authors put forward the suggestion that each seasonal influenza vaccination may bring in only a limited number of new T cells.

The chain employs TRBV5-6 and TRBJ2-3; the D gene is possibly TRBD2 (7 bases). The sequencing used PBMCs from blood, collected around 25 months after vaccination. The TCR comes from a man aged 50 to 69 who received an inactivated influenza vaccine. Written as DNA, the CDR3 is TGTGCCATCGGCCGCCGGTTTGGGGGGGCAACAGATACGCAGTATTTT. Its translation is CAIGRRFGGATDTQYF.